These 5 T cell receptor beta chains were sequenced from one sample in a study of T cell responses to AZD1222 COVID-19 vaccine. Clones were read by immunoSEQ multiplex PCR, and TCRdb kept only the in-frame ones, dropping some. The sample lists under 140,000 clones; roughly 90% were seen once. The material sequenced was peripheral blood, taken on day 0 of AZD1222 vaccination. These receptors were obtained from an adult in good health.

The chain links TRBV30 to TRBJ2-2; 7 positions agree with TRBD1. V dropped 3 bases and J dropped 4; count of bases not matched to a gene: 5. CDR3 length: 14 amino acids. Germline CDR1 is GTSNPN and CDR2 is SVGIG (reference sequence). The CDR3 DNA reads TGTGCCTGGAGACAGGGGTTCACCACCGGGGAGCTGTTTTTT. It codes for CAWRQGFTTGELFF.

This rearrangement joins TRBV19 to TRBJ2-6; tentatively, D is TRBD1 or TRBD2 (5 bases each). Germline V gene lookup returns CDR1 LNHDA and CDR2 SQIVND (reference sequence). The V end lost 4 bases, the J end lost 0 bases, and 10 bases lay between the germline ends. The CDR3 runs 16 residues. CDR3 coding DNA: TGTGCCAGTAGTAGGGGACGGCTCTCTGGGGCCAACGTCCTGACTTTC. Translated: CASSRGRLSGANVLTF.

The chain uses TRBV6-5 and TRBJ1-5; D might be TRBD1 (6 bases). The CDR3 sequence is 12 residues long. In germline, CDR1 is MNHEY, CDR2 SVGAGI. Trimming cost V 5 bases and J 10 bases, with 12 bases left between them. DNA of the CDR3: TGTGCCAGCAGTCTGACAGGTCCCCCCCAGCATTTT. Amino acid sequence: CASSLTGPPQHF.

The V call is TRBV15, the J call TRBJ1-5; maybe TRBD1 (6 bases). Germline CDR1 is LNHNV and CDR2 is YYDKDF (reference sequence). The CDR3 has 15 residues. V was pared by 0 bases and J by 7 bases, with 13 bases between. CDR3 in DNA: TGTGCCACCAGCAGAGACTCGGGGGCGAGGCAGCCCCAGCATTTT. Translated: CATSRDSGARQPQHF. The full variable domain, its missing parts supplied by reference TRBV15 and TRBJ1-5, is DAMVIQNPRYQVTQFGKPVTLSCSQTLNHNVMYWYQQKSSQAPKLLFHYYDKDFNNEADTPDNFQSRRPNTSFCFLDIRSPGLGDTAMYLCATSRDSGARQPQHFGDGTRLSIL.

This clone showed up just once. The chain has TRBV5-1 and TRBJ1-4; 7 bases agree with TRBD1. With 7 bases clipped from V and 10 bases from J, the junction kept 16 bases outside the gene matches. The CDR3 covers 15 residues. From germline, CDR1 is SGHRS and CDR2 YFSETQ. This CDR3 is CASGGKTGRRGKLFF. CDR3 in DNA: TGCGCCAGCGGCGGAAAGACAGGGCGAAGAGGAAAACTGTTTTTT.